This TCR beta chain emerged from a study of blood T cell repertoires in COVID-19. Overall study context: COVID-19 samples, acute and convalescent, were from the United States, Italy and Spain. T cells, B-cell-depleted T cells, or PBMCs supplied cDNA or gDNA.

V trimming: 0 bases; J trimming: 5 bases; junction bases outside the gene matches: 6. Germline V gene sequence: CDR1 SGHTA, CDR2 FQGTGA. The CDR3 consists of 15 residues. One Seattle source followed patients from active infection through their disease course. Original processing methods: Amplification from reference gene primers served as the basis for estimated nucleated cell counts. TCRdb's table, derived via immunoSEQ multiplex PCR, lists solely in-frame clones and lacks some. V, J and clone size derive from that table, while D and trimming were established from the DNA sequence. Seen here are 250,000 to 350,000 clones, approximately 85% observed once, and the top ten hold 0.75% to 0.95%.

The specimen was peripheral blood. The chain joins TRBV7-3 to TRBJ2-7; 8 bases line up with TRBD1. The source of this sequence is a human donor with COVID-19, enrolled during active disease. The donor label of this sample is uncertain. Here the CDR3 DNA reads TGTGCCAGCAGCTTAACGAGAGACAGGGGTAACGAGCAGTACTTC. It codes for CASSLTRDRGNEQYF.